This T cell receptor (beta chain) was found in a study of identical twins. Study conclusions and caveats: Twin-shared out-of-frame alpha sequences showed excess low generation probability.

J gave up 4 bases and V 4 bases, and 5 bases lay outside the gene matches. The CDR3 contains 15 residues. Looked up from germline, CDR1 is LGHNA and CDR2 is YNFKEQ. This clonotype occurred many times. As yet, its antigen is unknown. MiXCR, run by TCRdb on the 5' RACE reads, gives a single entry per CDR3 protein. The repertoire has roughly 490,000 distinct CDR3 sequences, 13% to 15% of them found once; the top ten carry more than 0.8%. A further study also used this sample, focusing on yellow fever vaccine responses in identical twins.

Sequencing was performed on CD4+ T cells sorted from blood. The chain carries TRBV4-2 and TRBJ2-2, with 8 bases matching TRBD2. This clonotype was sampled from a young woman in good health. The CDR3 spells CASSLGGALTGELFF. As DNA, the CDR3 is TGTGCCAGCAGCCTCGGGGGGGCCCTCACCGGGGAGCTGTTTTTT.